This TCR beta chain comes out of a study of blood T cell repertoires in COVID-19. Study overall: Collection of acute and convalescent COVID-19 samples took place in the United States, Italy and Spain. PBMCs, B-cell-depleted T cells, or T cells were the source of the cDNA or gDNA that made up the material.

Trimming took off 1 base at V and 8 bases at J, with 11 bases between the two ends. The CDR3 consists of 13 residues. Germline-derived CDR1 and CDR2 are LGHDT and YNNKEL (reference sequence). Participant ages covered about 18 to 89 years across about two dozen US areas. Participants had their cohort set by participant-reported clinical history. Here immunoSEQ multiplex PCR was the method, and the copy in TCRdb shows in-frame clones only, minus some. The sample consists of approximately 220,000 clones, roughly 89% of them appearing once. This clonotype was obtained from a woman aged 40 to 55 with acute COVID-19. Source material: PBMCs or T cells enriched from blood (not recorded which). The chain uses TRBV3-1 (or the pseudogene TRBV3-2) and TRBJ1-1; the D gene is possibly TRBD1 (5 bases). The CDR3 coding sequence is TGTGCCAGCAGCCAAGCCCGACAGTCAGAAGCTTTCTTT. Protein product: CASSQARQSEAFF.